This TCR beta chain was sequenced for a study of T cell repertoires in cytomegalovirus infection. TCRdb reanalysed the reads using MiXCR and keeps one entry per CDR3 protein. Among 370,000 or so distinct CDR3 sequences listed, about 34% were seen once. Trimming cost V 4 bases and J 4 bases; bases outside gene matches: 9. The germline V gene encodes CDR1 MGHDK and CDR2 SYGVNS. This CDR3 has 18 amino acids. About this clonotype itself: The antigen remains unidentified.

The source was cultured PBMCs, collected from culture after CMV antigen stimulation. The rearrangement uses TRBV25-1 and TRBJ2-6; 11 bases are a match to TRBD1. The sequence was collected from a human donor in good health (CMV status not recorded). Some clones in this sample may be carry-over from other donors' samples. CDR3 DNA: TGTGCCAGCAGTGCCCGGGACAGGGGGACCTTGGGGGCCAACGTCCTGACTTTC. Its translation: CASSARDRGTLGANVLTF.